The 28 T cell receptor beta chains listed next were all sequenced from one sample in a study of shared clonotypes between healthy human individuals. Assay: immunoSEQ multiplex PCR; the TCRdb copy retains only in-frame clones and omits some. The sample includes about 600,000 clones, around 97% of them seen just once. Material: naive CD4+ T cells sorted from blood. Subset described: CD45RA+ positively selected. The receptor set was obtained from a woman younger than 45 in good health.

The V and J genes are TRBV5-1 and TRBJ2-1, with TRBD2 matching 7 bases. Per the germline V gene, CDR1 is SGHRS and CDR2 is YFSETQ. The CDR3 sequence is 14 residues long. The trim removed 0 bases at V and 8 bases at J, leaving 5 bases unmatched. CDR3 sequence: CASSLASRGDEQFF. The CDR3 coding sequence is TGCGCCAGCAGCTTGGCCTCCCGGGGGGATGAGCAGTTCTTC.

The chain employs TRBV28 and TRBJ1-2, with a tentative D call TRBD1 (6 bases). Germline V gene lookup returns CDR1 MDHEN and CDR2 SYDVKM. The CDR3 consists of 15 residues. V lost 4 bases and J 6 bases, leaving 18 bases between the germline ends. The CDR3 loop reads CASSWDTGLGDGYTF. The CDR3 DNA reads TGTGCCAGCAGTTGGGATACAGGGCTCGGGGATGGCTACACCTTC.

This clone was observed once. CDR3 in DNA: TGTGCCTGGAGGAGAAGCGGGAGAAACATTCAGTACTTC. Residues: CAWRRSGRNIQYF. The chain is built from TRBV30 and TRBJ2-4; 8 nucleotides line up with TRBD2. The trim removed 3 bases at V and 6 bases at J, leaving 4 bases unmatched. Germline CDR1 GTSNPN, CDR2 SVGIG (reference sequence). The CDR3 length is 13 residues.

The genes are TRBV14 and TRBJ2-2, with a possible D match to TRBD2 (6 bases). The germline V and J ends were trimmed by 4 bases and 0 bases, with 15 bases remaining between them. Germline V gene sequence: CDR1 SGHDN, CDR2 FVKESK. This CDR3 has 17 amino acids. The CDR3 protein is CASSLHWGRSNTGELFF. Written as DNA, the CDR3 is TGTGCCAGCAGCCTGCATTGGGGGAGGTCGAACACCGGGGAGCTGTTTTTT.

This chain joins TRBV19 and TRBJ2-3; 7 positions match TRBD2. The germline gives CDR1 LNHDA, CDR2 SQIVND (reference sequence). The CDR3 runs to 13 residues. V lost 10 bases to trimming and J lost 3 bases; unmatched junction nucleotides: 7. CDR3 region: CATCTGGTDTQYF. CDR3 nucleotides: TGTGCCACCTGTACGGGAGGAACAGATACGCAGTATTTT.

The chain uses TRBV29-1 and TRBJ2-5; tentative D call: TRBD2 (7 bases). Per germline, CDR1 SQVTM and CDR2 ANQGSEA. This CDR3 comprises 13 residues. The ends were cut back, 2 bases at V and 4 bases at J, with 11 bases in the middle. The CDR3 bases are TGCAGCGTTGAATCAGGGGAGGGAGAGACCCAGTACTTC. Its translation is CSVESGEGETQYF.

The rearrangement uses TRBV29-1 and TRBJ1-2, with TRBD1 identical over 7 bases. The V and J ends lost 6 bases and 3 bases, in that order; junction bases with no gene match: 7. The CDR3 extends over 13 amino acids. Germline lookup yields CDR1 SQVTM and CDR2 ANQGSEA. The CDR3 nucleotides are TGCAGCGTACCGAAACAGGGGTACTATGGCTACACCTTC. It specifies CSVPKQGYYGYTF.

This chain uses TRBV28 with TRBJ2-1; D unclear. Trimming cost V 6 bases and J 0 bases, with 15 bases left between them. The CDR3 totals 16 residues. The germline gives CDR1 MDHEN, CDR2 SYDVKM. CDR3 in DNA: TGTGCCAGCAGGTTTTCAAAGCTGAGCTCCTACAATGAGCAGTTCTTC. This encodes CASRFSKLSSYNEQFF.

V usage is TRBV18 and J usage is TRBJ2-3, with 14 bases that match TRBD2. The ends lost 3 bases at V and 8 bases at J; junction bases unmatched: 7. The length of the CDR3 is 16 residues. CDR1 and CDR2 (germline): KGHSH, LQKENI. CDR3: CASSPPGLAGDVTQYF. CDR3 nucleotide sequence: TGTGCCAGCTCACCTCCGGGACTAGCGGGAGACGTTACGCAGTATTTT. Full variable domain (outside the CDR3, taken from reference TRBV18 and TRBJ2-3): NAGVMQNPRHLVRRRGQEARLRCSPMKGHSHVYWYRQLPEEGLKFMVYLQKENIIDESGMPKERFSAEFPKEGPSILRIQQVVRGDSAAYFCASSPPGLAGDVTQYFGPGTRLTVL.

CDR3 sequence: CASTGTPGYTF. CDR3 in DNA: TGTGCCAGCACCGGGACACCAGGCTACACCTTC. The chain is built from TRBV28 and TRBJ1-2; TRBD1 is a possible D gene (6 bases). There are 11 residues in the CDR3. V lost 7 bases and J 8 bases, leaving 11 bases between the germline ends. CDR1 and CDR2 from the germline V gene are MDHEN and SYDVKM.

This clone was found a few times. The chain is built from TRBV2 and TRBJ1-1, with no clear D. Looked up from germline, CDR1 is SNHLY and CDR2 is FYNNEI. Trimming removed 6 bases from V and 1 base from J, with 12 bases in between. The CDR3 runs 14 residues. The CDR3 sequence is CASRWTRENTEAFF. CDR3 nucleotides: TGTGCCAGCAGGTGGACGCGAGAGAACACTGAAGCTTTCTTT.

The chain employs TRBV6-1 and TRBJ2-7; TRBD2 might be the D (5 bases). Per the germline V gene, CDR1 is MNHNS and CDR2 is SASEGT. The CDR3 has 14 residues. The V and J ends lost 1 base and 3 bases respectively, with 10 bases between them. For the CDR3, the DNA is TGTGCCAGCAGTGAAGACGGGGATTACTACGAGCAGTACTTC. Translating it yields CASSEDGDYYEQYF.

The chain uses TRBV27 and TRBJ1-1; tentative D call: TRBD1 (5 bases). The germline CDR1 and CDR2 sequences are MNHEY and SMNVEV (reference sequence). Trimming pared 4 bases from V and 6 bases from J, leaving 12 bases between. The CDR3 is 13 amino acids. CDR3 sequence (DNA): TGTGCCAGCAGTTGGACACGCGGCGCTGAAGCTTTCTTT. This encodes CASSWTRGAEAFF.

The chain joins TRBV27 to TRBJ1-2; TRBD1 matches 10 bases. The CDR3 totals 15 residues. Germline CDR1 and CDR2: MNHEY and SMNVEV (reference sequence). J was trimmed by 4 bases and V by 5 bases; bases with no gene match: 7. CDR3 region: CASSRSGTGVYGYTF. For the CDR3, the DNA is TGTGCCAGCAGTCGTTCTGGGACAGGGGTCTATGGCTACACCTTC.

V gene TRBV19 combines with J gene TRBJ2-7; tentative D call: TRBD1 (5 bases). This CDR3 region has 15 residues. Germline CDR1 LNHDA, CDR2 SQIVND (reference sequence). With 5 bases removed from V and 0 bases from J, the gap between germline ends came to 14 bases. CDR3 nucleotides: TGTGCCAGTAGTCCCAGGGATCCCTACTCCTACGAGCAGTACTTC. Its protein product is CASSPRDPYSYEQYF.

The chain joins TRBV5-5 to TRBJ1-4; the D gene is possibly TRBD1 (6 bases). With 0 bases removed from V and 3 bases from J, the gap between germline ends came to 12 bases. Germline lookup yields CDR1 SGHKS and CDR2 YYEKEE (reference sequence). The CDR3 is 16 amino acids. The CDR3 is CASSLGGGQANEKLFF. CDR3 sequence (DNA): TGTGCCAGCAGCTTGGGCGGGGGGCAGGCTAATGAAAAACTGTTTTTT.

This clone has a single count. The chain links TRBV7-9 to TRBJ2-3; D call uncertain. Deletions cut 5 bases from V and 1 base from J, with 22 bases between. Germline lookup yields CDR1 SEHNR and CDR2 FQNEAQ (reference sequence). This CDR3 comprises 18 residues. CDR3 DNA: TGTGCCAGCAGCCACCGCGGTGGATTTGCCACAGGCACAGATACGCAGTATTTT. Amino acid sequence: CASSHRGGFATGTDTQYF.

The rearrangement uses TRBV28 and TRBJ2-1, with D possibly called TRBD1 or TRBD2 (5 bases each). CDR3 length equals 17 residues. Deletions cut 6 bases from V and 0 bases from J, with 18 bases between. Germline loops: CDR1 MDHEN, CDR2 SYDVKM. As DNA, the CDR3 is TGTGCCAGCAGCCTCAACATCGGGGCAAGCTCCTACAATGAGCAGTTCTTC. Its protein is CASSLNIGASSYNEQFF.

This clone has just one count. The chain has TRBV28 and TRBJ1-5; D uncertain. The V and J ends lost 4 bases and 6 bases respectively, with 16 bases between them. The CDR3 length is 15 residues. Germline-derived CDR1 and CDR2 are MDHEN and SYDVKM. This CDR3 is CASSSFPGDGQPQHF. As DNA, the CDR3 is TGTGCCAGCAGTTCATTTCCGGGAGACGGTCAGCCCCAGCATTTT.

This clone was seen just once. The CDR3 bases are TGTGCCAGCACCCCAGGGACAGGGGCCTTCTATGGCTACACCTTC. Its translation: CASTPGTGAFYGYTF. The J gene is TRBJ1-2, the V gene TRBV28, with 10 nucleotides matching TRBD1. J was trimmed by 4 bases and V by 7 bases; bases with no gene match: 9. Germline V gives CDR1 MDHEN, CDR2 SYDVKM. This CDR3 region has 15 residues.

The genes are TRBV6-1 and TRBJ2-5, with D possibly matching TRBD2 (5 bases). The CDR3 is 15 amino acids. V lost 4 bases to trimming and J lost 2 bases, with 14 bases between them. Germline CDR1 and CDR2: MNHNS and SASEGT. This CDR3 is CASSGTLWEQETQYF. CDR3 nucleotides: TGTGCCAGCAGTGGTACTCTCTGGGAGCAAGAGACCCAGTACTTC.

The V call is TRBV5-1, the J call TRBJ2-7; no reliable D call. The germline gives CDR1 SGHRS, CDR2 YFSETQ. V was cut by 4 bases and J by 6 bases, with 14 bases left in between. This CDR3 is built from 13 residues. The chain's CDR3 is CASSHRTFGEQYF. The CDR3 bases are TGCGCCAGCAGCCACAGAACCTTTGGCGAGCAGTACTTC.

For this clone: One junction end does not reproduce the germline sequence, and a read error may be involved. CDR3 protein: CASSLGFVRYEQHF. The CDR3 DNA is TGTGCCAGCAGCTTGGGATTTGTCCGCTACGAGCAGCACTTC. This chain connects TRBV5-6 to TRBJ2-7; D gene unclear. The germline CDR1 and CDR2 sequences are SGHDT and YYEEEE. This CDR3 has 14 residues.

The genes are TRBV14 and TRBJ2-7; 11 bases agree with TRBD2. Unmatched junction bases numbered 3, after V lost 3 bases and J lost 2 bases. The CDR3 is made up of 15 amino acids. Per germline, CDR1 SGHDN and CDR2 FVKESK. The CDR3 spells CASSQGLAEPYEQYF. The CDR3, as DNA: TGTGCCAGCAGCCAGGGACTAGCGGAGCCCTACGAGCAGTACTTC.

The V and J genes are TRBV6-5 and TRBJ2-3, with 8 bases that match TRBD2. This CDR3 region has 15 residues. Looked up from germline, CDR1 is MNHEY and CDR2 is SVGAGI. V shed 6 bases, J shed 4 bases, and the junction held 9 bases outside the gene matches. The CDR3 DNA is TGTGCCAGCAGCAAAAAGCGGGAGCGTTCAGATACGCAGTATTTT. This codes for CASSKKRERSDTQYF.

J is TRBJ2-7 and V is TRBV5-8; D possibly corresponds to TRBD2 (6 bases). CDR1 is SGHTS, CDR2 YDEGEE, per germline. This CDR3 region has 15 residues. V lost 4 bases to trimming and J lost 6 bases, with 20 bases between them. CDR3 region: CASSPWDRRGGEQYF. In DNA form, the CDR3 reads TGTGCCAGCAGCCCCTGGGATCGGCGGGGTGGCGAGCAGTACTTC.

The chain employs TRBV4-2 and TRBJ2-1; 14 nucleotides align to TRBD2. J was trimmed by 8 bases and V by 3 bases; bases with no gene match: 18. The germline V gene encodes CDR1 LGHNA and CDR2 YNFKEQ. The CDR3 consists of 20 residues. CDR3 sequence reads: CASSQAGTGTSGRDGDEQFF. In DNA form, the CDR3 reads TGTGCCAGCAGCCAGGCCGGGACAGGGACTAGCGGGAGAGATGGCGATGAGCAGTTCTTC.

The genes are TRBV27 and TRBJ2-5; TRBD1 matches 9 bases. From germline, CDR1 is MNHEY and CDR2 SMNVEV (reference sequence). J gave up 9 bases and V 4 bases, and 15 bases lay outside the gene matches. The CDR3 length is 16 residues. CDR3 DNA sequence: TGTGCCAGCAGTTCCCGTGGGGGACAGGGTCTATGGGCCCAGTACTTC. It is translated as CASSSRGGQGLWAQYF.